Listed below are T cell receptor beta chains from one sample, sequenced in a study of blood T cell repertoires in COVID-19. Here immunoSEQ multiplex PCR was the method, and the copy in TCRdb shows in-frame clones only, minus some. Of roughly 140,000 clones listed, roughly 80% are singletons. Sequenced sample: peripheral blood. These receptors originate from an elderly woman in a cohort sampled during active or convalescent COVID-19. CDR3s include the opening cysteine and the closing phenylalanine or tryptophan. The D gene is left open where the match is weak. Size is stated for part of the rows, as once, few or many counts, or as a class when the clone is expanded.

clone size,V gene,J gene,D gene,CDR3 DNA,CDR3 protein
-,TRBV7-2,TRBJ2-4,TRBD2,TGTGCCAGCAGCCCCCCTAGCGGGGGGGCCAAAAACATTCAGTACTTC,CASSPPSGGAKNIQYF
-,TRBV5-4,TRBJ1-2,-,TGTGCCAGCAGCCCGGATATAGCGGGGGGCGGGTACTATGGCTACACCTTC,CASSPDIAGGGYYGYTF
-,TRBV7-2,TRBJ2-1,TRBD2,TGTGCCAGCAGCGGGGGCGCTCCGGGACTAGGAATCTTC,CASSGGAPGLGIF
-,TRBV7-9,TRBJ2-5,-,TGTGCCAGCAGCACCGGGGGTAGGGAGACCCAGTACTTC,CASSTGGRETQYF
-,TRBV10-3,TRBJ2-5,-,TGTGCCATCAGCCCCTCGGAGGAAGAGACCCAGTACTTC,CAISPSEEETQYF
-,TRBV2,TRBJ2-2,TRBD2,TGTGCCAGCAAGAGACTAGCGGGGGGGCCCACCGGGGAGCTGTTTTTT,CASKRLAGGPTGELFF
-,TRBV2,TRBJ1-2,-,TGTGCCAGCAGTGGGGGACTGCCTATAGGCTACACCTTC,CASSGGLPIGYTF
-,TRBV18,TRBJ2-3,-,TGTGCCAGCTCACCCCCGGGAAACAGTTTAGCAGATACGCAGTATTTT,CASSPPGNSLADTQYF
-,TRBV24-1,TRBJ2-1,-,TGTGCCACCAGTGAATCCGACCCCGGGACATCTTTCTTC,CATSESDPGTSFF
-,TRBV7-9,TRBJ2-3,-,TGTGCCAGCAGCCCGGGACTTAACACAGATACGCAGTATTTT,CASSPGLNTDTQYF
-,TRBV6-1,TRBJ1-2,-,TGTGCCAGCAGTGATATAAACTCTGGAGGCAGTCTCTATGGCTACACCTTC,CASSDINSGGSLYGYTF
-,TRBV7-2,TRBJ1-4,TRBD1,TGTGCCAGCAGCGATTACAGGGGGATTGGAGAAAAACTGTTTTTT,CASSDYRGIGEKLFF
-,TRBV6-5,TRBJ2-2,-,TGTGCCAGCACCGGCGACTTACCGAGGACCGGGGAGCTGTTTTTT,CASTGDLPRTGELFF
-,TRBV7-2,TRBJ2-1,TRBD1,TGTGCCAGCAGCTTAGCTGGGGGAGGGACAGGGCGCAATGAGCAGTTCTTC,CASSLAGGGTGRNEQFF
few,TRBV5-6,TRBJ2-5,-,TGTGCCAGCAGCTTGATTAGGGGGAAAGAGACCCAGTACTTC,CASSLIRGKETQYF
-,TRBV5-4,TRBJ2-3,-,TGTGCCAGCAGCTTGGCCGGAGCGTCAGGCACAGATACGCAGTATTTT,CASSLAGASGTDTQYF
-,TRBV19,TRBJ1-5,-,TGTGCCAGTAGTCACGAGCGGTCTCCCCAGCATTTT,CASSHERSPQHF
once,TRBV5-6,TRBJ1-6,-,TGTGCCAGCAGCCGGCGAGGGGGCTCCTATAATTCACCCCTCCACTTT,CASSRRGGSYNSPLHF
few,TRBV7-9,TRBJ1-1,-,TGTGCCAGCAGCTTCGGAGGGGTGACTGAAGCTTTCTTT,CASSFGGVTEAFF
-,TRBV29-1,TRBJ2-1,-,TGCAGCGCAACAACAGGGTACGGCGAGCAGTTCTTC,CSATTGYGEQFF
-,TRBV27,TRBJ1-1,TRBD1,TGTGCCAGCAGGACCTCAGGGGGCACTGAAGCTTTCTTT,CASRTSGGTEAFF
once,TRBV13,TRBJ2-5,TRBD1,TGTGCCAGCACCTTCTCGGACAGGGAGAAAGAGACCCAGTACTTC,CASTFSDREKETQYF
-,TRBV7-2,TRBJ2-3,TRBD2,TGTGCCAGCAGCACACGTGGGACTAGCGGGGGACCTACGCAGTATTTT,CASSTRGTSGGPTQYF
-,TRBV5-1,TRBJ1-2,TRBD1,TGCGCCAGCAGCTCAACAGGGGTTGGCTATGGCTACACCTTC,CASSSTGVGYGYTF
-,TRBV5-1,TRBJ2-5,TRBD2,TGCGCCAGCAGCTTGGTTCAGGGACTAGCGGGGGGGCCCCGAGAGACCCAGTACTTC,CASSLVQGLAGGPRETQYF
-,TRBV6-6,TRBJ1-2,TRBD1,TGTGCCAGCAGTTCCACAGGGGATTATGGCTACACCTTC,CASSSTGDYGYTF
-,TRBV28,TRBJ1-5,-,TGTGCCAGCAGTTTTAATCAGGGCTCACAGCCCCAGCATTTT,CASSFNQGSQPQHF
once,TRBV19,TRBJ1-1,-,TGTGCCAGTAGTATAGGTAGGGGCGACACTGAAGCTTTCTTT,CASSIGRGDTEAFF
-,TRBV4-2,TRBJ2-1,-,TGTGCCAGCAGCCAAAGGTGGAGCGACAATGAGCAGTTCTTC,CASSQRWSDNEQFF
-,TRBV11-2,TRBJ2-4,-,TGTGCCAGCAGCTTAAATCATCTAGTCCAAAAAAACATTCAGTACTTC,CASSLNHLVQKNIQYF
-,TRBV7-6,TRBJ1-2,-,TGTGCCAGCAGTTCCCCAGGGAGGGGTAACTATGGCTACACCTTC,CASSSPGRGNYGYTF
-,TRBV12-3/TRBV12-4,TRBJ2-5,TRBD1,TGTGCCAGCAGAAGGACAGGGGGAGAGACCCAGTACTTC,CASRRTGGETQYF
-,TRBV19,TRBJ2-2,TRBD2,TGTGCCAGTAGTAAGGCTAGCGGGTCCACCGGGGAGCTGTTTTTT,CASSKASGSTGELFF